Each of the 9 T cell receptor beta chains below was sequenced from the same sample in a study of OX40 agonist ivuxolimab in advanced cancers. Using immunoSEQ multiplex PCR, the repertoire was profiled, and TCRdb retains in-frame clones only, with some absent. The sample records tens of thousands of clones, 75% to 90% being singletons. The sample in question was CD4+ or CD8+ T cells sorted from blood, obtained in a trial of the OX40 agonist ivuxolimab. The receptors were sampled from an adult with an advanced solid tumor such as melanoma, head and neck, liver or kidney cancer.

The chain recombines TRBV4-2 with TRBJ2-1; 9 bases fit TRBD1. The germline V gene encodes CDR1 LGHNA and CDR2 YNFKEQ. V lost 0 bases and J lost 6; bases outside the gene matches: 6. The CDR3 loop spans 16 amino acids. CDR3 bases: TGTGCCAGCAGCCAAGATGACAGGGGGGTAATCAATGAGCAGTTCTTC. Protein: CASSQDDRGVINEQFF.

The genes are TRBV28 and TRBJ2-5; TRBD2 matches 11 bases. The J segment lost 5 bases and the V segment lost 3 bases, leaving 11 bases of the junction unmatched. The CDR3 is 17 amino acids. Germline V gene data show CDR1 as MDHEN and CDR2 as SYDVKM. The CDR3 nucleotides are TGTGCCAGCAGTTTGGTAGCGGGAGGGAAATGGATGGAGACCCAGTACTTC. Residues: CASSLVAGGKWMETQYF.

The chain employs TRBV5-4 and TRBJ2-5, with unresolved D. This CDR3 is built from 14 residues. The V end was cut by 0 bases, the J end by 5 bases, with 11 bases between. Per germline, CDR1 SGHNT and CDR2 YYREEE (reference sequence). CDR3 coding DNA: TGTGCCAGCAGCTTGGCCTCAACATGGGAGACCCAGTACTTC. Amino acid sequence: CASSLASTWETQYF.

This chain links TRBV29-1 with TRBJ1-4, with unresolved D. The CDR3 has 12 amino acids. Trimming took 0 bases from V and 7 from J, leaving 6 bases between them. CDR1 is SQVTM and CDR2 is ANQGSEA in the germline V gene. In DNA, the CDR3 is TGCAGCGTTGAAGACATATCTGAAAAACTGTTTTTT. Residues: CSVEDISEKLFF.

This chain connects TRBV28 to TRBJ2-4, with TRBD2 as a possible D gene (6 bases). The V end was cut by 6 bases, the J end by 2 bases, with 11 bases between. The CDR3 extends over 14 amino acids. Germline V gene data show CDR1 as MDHEN and CDR2 as SYDVKM. This CDR3 reads CASSWGVSKNIQYF. The CDR3 DNA follows: TGTGCCAGCAGCTGGGGGGTTTCCAAAAACATTCAGTACTTC.

The chain couples TRBV6-5 to TRBJ1-5; maybe TRBD1 (6 bases). V lost 6 bases and J 5 bases, leaving 14 bases between the germline ends. Germline CDR1 reads MNHEY; CDR2 reads SVGAGI. There are 14 residues in the CDR3. The DNA for the CDR3 is TGTGCCAGCAGCCCTACCGGGACACATCAGCCCCAGCATTTT. Amino acids: CASSPTGTHQPQHF.

The table lists this clone with a few counts. The CDR3 region has the DNA TGTGCCAGCAGCCGGACAGGGCCCAGCCCCTACGAGCAGTACTTC. This gives the protein CASSRTGPSPYEQYF. The chain joins TRBV5-4 to TRBJ2-7, with 8 bases aligning to TRBD1. This CDR3 has 15 residues. In germline, CDR1 is SGHNT, CDR2 YYREEE (reference sequence). The V and J ends lost 4 bases and 2 bases, in that order; junction bases with no gene match: 8.

J is TRBJ2-3 and V is TRBV15; a possible D gene is TRBD2 (6 bases). Trimming cost V 4 bases and J 6 bases, with 20 bases left between them. Germline lookup yields CDR1 LNHNV and CDR2 YYDKDF (reference sequence). The CDR3 covers 16 residues. This CDR3 reads CATSTRVGGVLDTQYF. In DNA form, the CDR3 reads TGTGCCACCAGCACCAGGGTCGGAGGGGTCCTCGATACGCAGTATTTT.

The chain links TRBV11-3 to TRBJ2-7, with D possibly TRBD2 on 6 matching bases. Germline V gives CDR1 SGHNT, CDR2 YENEEA. This CDR3 has 12 amino acids. Trimming cost V 5 bases and J 4 bases, with 9 bases left between them. CDR3 amino acids: CASSPRGYEQYF. The CDR3 DNA reads TGTGCCAGCAGCCCCCGGGGGTACGAGCAGTACTTC. The full variable domain, in which reference TRBV11-3 and TRBJ2-7 provide the parts outside the CDR3, is EAGVVQSPRYKIIEKKQPVAFWCNPISGHNTLYWYLQNLGQGPELLIRYENEEAVDDSQLPKDRFSAERLKGVDSTLKIQPAELGDSAVYLCASSPRGYEQYFGPGTRLTVT.